These 10 T cell receptor beta chains came from one sample sequenced in a study of T cell changes during pregnancy in multiple sclerosis (dated by TCRdb to about 2019). The receptor library was made with the immunoSEQ multiplex PCR assay. Sourced from immuneACCESS, this table was stored by TCRdb with only in-frame sequences that have V and J called. A share of the clones is absent; for the studies checked, an unresolved V gene accounts for under half, and the remainder has no known explanation. Present in this sample are roughly 87,000 clones, roughly 95% of which were seen just once. 1.1% to 1.5% of the sample is held by the ten biggest clonotypes. The specimen was peripheral blood, collected in the third trimester of pregnancy. Receptors were obtained from a female donor in good health, enrolled as a control in a pregnancy study.

The V call is TRBV5-5, the J call TRBJ2-7; 7 bases match TRBD1. The CDR3 spans 14 residues. The V segment lost 5 bases and the J segment 4 bases; nucleotides outside the gene matches: 9. Germline CDR1 is SGHKS and CDR2 is YYEKEE (reference sequence). The CDR3 loop is CASRRGEGAYEQYF. CDR3 coding DNA: TGTGCCAGCAGGCGAGGAGAGGGGGCTTACGAGCAGTACTTC.

This clone came up once. The rearrangement uses TRBV27 and TRBJ2-3; no firm D call. Germline CDR1 reads MNHEY; CDR2 reads SMNVEV (reference sequence). The CDR3 is 13 amino acids. With 5 bases removed from V and 2 bases from J, the gap between germline ends came to 8 bases. CDR3 region: CASSVPNTDTQYF. The CDR3 DNA sequence: TGTGCCAGCAGTGTCCCTAACACAGATACGCAGTATTTT.

V usage is TRBV19 and J usage is TRBJ2-1, with TRBD1 matching 8 bases. This CDR3 has 16 residues. The germline gives CDR1 LNHDA, CDR2 SQIVND (reference sequence). J was trimmed by 3 bases and V by 4 bases; bases with no gene match: 8. The CDR3 nucleotides are TGTGCCAGTAGTAATTTCGACAGGGGCCTCTACAATGAGCAGTTCTTC. Its protein product is CASSNFDRGLYNEQFF.

The rearrangement joins TRBV7-9 to TRBJ2-4; no reliable D call. The CDR3 spans 13 residues. V lost 5 bases and J lost 1, with 6 bases in between. The germline gives CDR1 SEHNR, CDR2 FQNEAQ (reference sequence). Here the CDR3 reads CASSPIAKNIQYF. CDR3 DNA: TGTGCCAGCAGCCCAATTGCCAAAAACATTCAGTACTTC. The full variable domain, its missing parts supplied by reference TRBV7-9 and TRBJ2-4, is DTGVSQNPRHKITKRGQNVTFRCDPISEHNRLYWYRQTLGQGPEFLTYFQNEAQLEKSRLLSDRFSAERPKGSFSTLEIQRTEQGDSAMYLCASSPIAKNIQYFGAGTRLSVL.

The genes are TRBV19 and TRBJ2-7, with D possibly matching TRBD2 (6 bases). Germline CDR1 is LNHDA and CDR2 is SQIVND (reference sequence). The V end was cut by 3 bases, the J end by 4 bases, with 13 bases between. The CDR3 loop spans 14 amino acids. The CDR3 sequence is CASSILGGAYEQYF. The CDR3 nucleotides are TGTGCCAGTAGTATTCTCGGCGGGGCGTACGAGCAGTACTTC.

The rearrangement joins TRBV28 to TRBJ2-2; no definite D call. Germline V lookup: CDR1 MDHEN, CDR2 SYDVKM. This CDR3 is built from 12 residues. With 10 bases removed from V and 6 bases from J, the gap between germline ends came to 12 bases. The CDR3 loop is CATQGAAGELFF. CDR3 nucleotides: TGTGCCACCCAAGGTGCGGCCGGGGAGCTGTTTTTT.

The chain joins TRBV5-1 to TRBJ2-3; a possible D gene is TRBD2 (6 bases). The CDR3 loop spans 15 amino acids. V gave up 0 bases and J gave up 3 bases, with 11 bases separating them. CDR1 and CDR2 from the germline V gene are SGHRS and YFSETQ. The CDR3 spells CASSLEEGRTDTQYF. The CDR3 DNA follows: TGCGCCAGCAGCTTGGAGGAGGGCCGGACAGATACGCAGTATTTT. Drawing the rest from reference TRBV5-1 and TRBJ2-3, the complete variable domain is KAGVTQTPRYLIKTRGQQVTLSCSPISGHRSVSWYQQTPGQGLQFLFEYFSETQRNKGNFPGRFSGRQFSNSRSEMNVSTLELGDSALYLCASSLEEGRTDTQYFGPGTRLTVL.

The chain combines TRBV28 with TRBJ2-1; maybe TRBD2 (6 bases). In germline, CDR1 is MDHEN, CDR2 SYDVKM. This CDR3 spans 15 amino acids. V lost 5 bases and J 3 bases, leaving 14 bases between the germline ends. CDR3 loop: CASSADRTNYNEQFF. CDR3 coding DNA: TGTGCCAGCAGTGCTGATCGGACTAACTACAATGAGCAGTTCTTC. Full variable domain (remainder filled in from reference TRBV28 and TRBJ2-1): DVKVTQSSRYLVKRTGEKVFLECVQDMDHENMFWYRQDPGLGLRLIYFSYDVKMKEKGDIPEGYSVSREKKERFSLILESASTNQTSMYLCASSADRTNYNEQFFGPGTRLTVL.

V usage is TRBV5-6 and J usage is TRBJ2-7; D perhaps matches TRBD1 (6 bases). The CDR3 is 13 amino acids. With 4 bases removed from V and 4 bases from J, the gap between germline ends came to 12 bases. The germline gives CDR1 SGHDT, CDR2 YYEEEE. Here the CDR3 reads CASSHEQGYEQYF. The CDR3 coding sequence is TGTGCCAGCAGCCACGAACAGGGTTACGAGCAGTACTTC.

The chain is built from TRBV11-2 and TRBJ1-5; 7 positions match TRBD1. The V and J ends lost 5 bases and 5 bases, in that order; junction bases with no gene match: 9. Germline V lookup: CDR1 SGHAT, CDR2 FQNNGV. The CDR3 contains 15 residues. The CDR3 sequence is CASSAGTGVDQPQHF. CDR3 in DNA: TGTGCCAGCAGCGCAGGAACAGGGGTTGATCAGCCCCAGCATTTT.